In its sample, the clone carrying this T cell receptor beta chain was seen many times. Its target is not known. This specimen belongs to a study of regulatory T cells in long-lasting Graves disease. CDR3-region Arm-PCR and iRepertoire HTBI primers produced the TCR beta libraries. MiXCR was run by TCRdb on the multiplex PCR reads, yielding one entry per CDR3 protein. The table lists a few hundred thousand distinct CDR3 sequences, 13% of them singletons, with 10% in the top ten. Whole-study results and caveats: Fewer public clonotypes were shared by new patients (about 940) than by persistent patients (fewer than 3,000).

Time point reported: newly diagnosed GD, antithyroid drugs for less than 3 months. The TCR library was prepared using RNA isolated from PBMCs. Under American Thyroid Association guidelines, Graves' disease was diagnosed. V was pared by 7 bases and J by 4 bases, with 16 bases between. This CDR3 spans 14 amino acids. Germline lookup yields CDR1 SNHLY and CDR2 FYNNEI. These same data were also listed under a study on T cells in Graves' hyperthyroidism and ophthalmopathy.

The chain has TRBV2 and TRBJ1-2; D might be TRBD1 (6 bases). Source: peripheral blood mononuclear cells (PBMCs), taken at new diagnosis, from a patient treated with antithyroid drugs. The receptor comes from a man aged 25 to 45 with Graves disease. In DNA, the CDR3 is TGTGCCAGCATAAGGGACAAGACTATCTATGGCTACACCTTC. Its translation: CASIRDKTIYGYTF.